Shown below are 18 T cell receptor beta chains from a single sample sequenced in a study of blood T cell repertoires in COVID-19. Assay: immunoSEQ multiplex PCR; the TCRdb copy retains only in-frame clones and omits some. The data show roughly 150,000 clones, roughly 93% seen once. Specimen: peripheral blood. All receptors come from a man in his late teens or twenties with COVID-19, enrolled during active disease.

CDR3 nucleotide sequence: TGTGCCAGCAGTGTAGGACGGGGCACTGAAGCTTTCTTT. Its protein product is CASSVGRGTEAFF. The chain links TRBV2 to TRBJ1-1, with D unresolved. Germline lookup yields CDR1 SNHLY and CDR2 FYNNEI. V gave up 4 bases and J gave up 4 bases, with 10 bases separating them. The length of the CDR3 is 13 residues.

V and J are TRBV19 and TRBJ1-1; no clear D gene. V was shortened by 4 bases and J by 6 bases, with 6 bases between the two germline ends. Germline V gene sequence: CDR1 LNHDA, CDR2 SQIVND (reference sequence). This CDR3 has 11 residues. For the CDR3, the DNA is TGTGCCAGTAGTACCCCTGCTGAAGCTTTCTTT. This codes for CASSTPAEAFF.

The rearrangement uses TRBV7-2 and TRBJ2-7; no clear D. The CDR3 loop spans 11 amino acids. Germline loops: CDR1 SGHTA, CDR2 FQGNSA. Trimming removed 5 bases from V and 3 bases from J, with 5 bases in between. The CDR3 nucleotides are TGTGCCAGCAGCCCCGGCTACGAGCAGTACTTC. Protein product: CASSPGYEQYF.

The rearrangement uses TRBV28 and TRBJ1-2; D perhaps matches TRBD1 (6 bases). Germline CDR1 MDHEN, CDR2 SYDVKM. The CDR3 spans 14 residues. V lost 4 bases, J lost 5 bases, and 14 bases lay in between. The CDR3 loop is CASSSIGTLYGYTF. In DNA, the CDR3 is TGTGCCAGCAGTTCTATCGGGACATTGTATGGCTACACCTTC.

The J gene is TRBJ2-7, the V gene TRBV11-2; 10 bases fit TRBD1. CDR1 is SGHAT and CDR2 is FQNNGV in the germline V gene. The CDR3 is 16 residues long. V dropped 8 bases and J dropped 0; count of bases not matched to a gene: 10. Here the CDR3 DNA reads TGTGCCAGCCGGGGTCCGGGACAGGGGATCTCCTACGAGCAGTACTTC. Translation gives CASRGPGQGISYEQYF.

This clone was found once. The chain is built from TRBV30 and TRBJ1-1, with D perhaps TRBD1 (5 bases). Trimming cost V 4 bases and J 1 base, with 16 bases left between them. The length of the CDR3 is 15 residues. Germline CDR1 reads GTSNPN; CDR2 reads SVGIG (reference sequence). In DNA, the CDR3 is TGTGCCTGGACCCTCGGGCAGGGAGGGAACACTGAAGCTTTCTTT. It encodes CAWTLGQGGNTEAFF. Looking up the rest from reference TRBV30 and TRBJ1-1 gives the full variable domain: SQTIHQWPATLVQPVGSPLSLECTVEGTSNPNLYWYRQAAGRGLQLLFYSVGIGQISSEVPQNLSASRPQDRQFILSSKKLLLSDSGFYLCAWTLGQGGNTEAFFGQGTRLTVV.

CDR3: CASSSDSANTEAFF. The CDR3 nucleotides are TGTGCCAGCAGCTCGGACAGCGCAAACACTGAAGCTTTCTTT. The chain carries TRBV7-3 and TRBJ1-1, with D maybe TRBD1 (6 bases). From germline, CDR1 is SGHTA and CDR2 FQGTGA. Deletions cut 4 bases from V and 2 bases from J, with 11 bases between. This CDR3 region has 14 residues. The full variable domain, completed using reference TRBV7-3 and TRBJ1-1, is GAGVSQTPSNKVTEKGKYVELRCDPISGHTALYWYRQSLGQGPEFLIYFQGTGAADDSGLPNDRFFAVRPEGSVSTLKIQRTERGDSAVYLCASSSDSANTEAFFGQGTRLTVV.

V gene TRBV28 combines with J gene TRBJ1-6, with 10 bases identical to TRBD1. CDR1 and CDR2 from the germline V gene are MDHEN and SYDVKM. The CDR3 runs to 15 residues. The V gene end was trimmed by 6 bases and the J gene end by 7 bases; junction bases not matched to a gene: 6. The DNA of the CDR3 is TGTGCCAGCAGAGACAGGGGGCGAGGGAATTCACCCCTCCACTTT. As protein: CASRDRGRGNSPLHF.

V gene TRBV3-1 (or the pseudogene TRBV3-2) combines with J gene TRBJ2-7; 10 bases line up with TRBD1. CDR3 length: 14 amino acids. Germline V lookup: CDR1 LGHDT, CDR2 YNNKEL (reference sequence). Germline trimming cut 1 base from V and 6 bases from J; bases unmatched to any gene: 3. The CDR3 loop is CASSQGDRGPEQYF. The CDR3 region has the DNA TGTGCCAGCAGCCAAGGGGACAGGGGACCCGAGCAGTACTTC.

The chain couples TRBV29-1 to TRBJ2-6; D is perhaps TRBD1 (6 bases). Per the germline V gene, CDR1 is SQVTM and CDR2 is ANQGSEA. The CDR3 length is 14 residues. Trimming stripped 3 bases from V and 2 bases from J, with 8 bases between. CDR3 in DNA: TGCAGCGTTGATTCAGGGGCTGGGGCCAACGTCCTGACTTTC. Encoded protein: CSVDSGAGANVLTF.

The chain joins TRBV11-2 to TRBJ2-7; no clear D gene. V was shortened by 2 bases and J by 0 bases, with 8 bases between the two germline ends. The length of the CDR3 is 14 residues. In germline, CDR1 is SGHAT, CDR2 FQNNGV. The CDR3 is CASSLKHISYEQYF. In DNA form, the CDR3 reads TGTGCCAGCAGCTTAAAACACATCTCCTACGAGCAGTACTTC.

This chain uses TRBV21-1 with TRBJ2-1; TRBD2 is the table's D call, not checked against the DNA. TRBV21-1 constitutes a pseudogene. CDR3 length: 16 amino acids. CDR3 amino acids: CASSLRTPGPYNEQFF. CDR3 in DNA: TGTGCCAGCAGCCTCCGGACTCCCGGACCCTACAATGAGCAGTTCTTC.

V usage is TRBV27 and J usage is TRBJ2-1; 7 bases are a match to TRBD2. The CDR3 extends over 15 amino acids. Germline CDR1 reads MNHEY; CDR2 reads SMNVEV (reference sequence). J lost 7 bases, V lost 3 bases, and 9 bases had no gene match. The CDR3 nucleotides are TGTGCCAGCAGTTTCCGGGGGAGGGCGGGGAATGAGCAGTTCTTC. Translating it yields CASSFRGRAGNEQFF.

This chain links TRBV6-2 or TRBV6-3 with TRBJ2-7, with TRBD1 matching 9 bases. The trim removed 2 bases at V and 4 bases at J, leaving 6 bases unmatched. The CDR3 extends over 15 amino acids. In germline, CDR1 is MNHEY, CDR2 SVGEGT. The DNA of the CDR3 is TGTGCCAGCAGTTACGCGGGACAGGGTTCTTACGAGCAGTACTTC. Its protein product is CASSYAGQGSYEQYF.

The V gene is TRBV19, the J gene TRBJ1-5; 9 positions match TRBD1. The CDR3 covers 15 residues. Germline-derived CDR1 and CDR2 are LNHDA and SQIVND (reference sequence). Trimming cost V 5 bases and J 4 bases; bases outside gene matches: 6. In DNA form, the CDR3 reads TGTGCCAGTAGTCCCCTGACAGGGGGAAATCAGCCCCAGCATTTT. Residues: CASSPLTGGNQPQHF.

This chain connects TRBV28 to TRBJ1-5; D not resolved. Germline CDR1 is MDHEN and CDR2 is SYDVKM. Trimming cost V 4 bases and J 6 bases, with 10 bases left between them. The CDR3 spans 13 residues. The CDR3 here is CASSSTMRQPQHF. CDR3 in DNA: TGTGCCAGCAGTTCGACAATGCGTCAGCCCCAGCATTTT.

The chain recombines TRBV4-3 with TRBJ2-2; tentatively, D is TRBD1 (6 bases). This CDR3 contains 16 residues. Germline V gene data show CDR1 as LGHNA and CDR2 as YSLEER. V was clipped by 0 bases and J by 0 bases, with 8 bases between them. In nucleotides, the CDR3 is TGCGCCAGCAGCCAAGAAACAGGGTCGAACACCGGGGAGCTGTTTTTT. This encodes CASSQETGSNTGELFF.

This chain joins TRBV2 and TRBJ2-3, with D unclear. The V end was cut by 10 bases, the J end by 4 bases, with 18 bases between. Germline V gives CDR1 SNHLY, CDR2 FYNNEI. The CDR3 covers 14 residues. CDR3 in amino acids: CAIPGGSLADTQYF. Written as DNA, the CDR3 is TGTGCCATCCCCGGTGGTAGCTTGGCAGATACGCAGTATTTT.